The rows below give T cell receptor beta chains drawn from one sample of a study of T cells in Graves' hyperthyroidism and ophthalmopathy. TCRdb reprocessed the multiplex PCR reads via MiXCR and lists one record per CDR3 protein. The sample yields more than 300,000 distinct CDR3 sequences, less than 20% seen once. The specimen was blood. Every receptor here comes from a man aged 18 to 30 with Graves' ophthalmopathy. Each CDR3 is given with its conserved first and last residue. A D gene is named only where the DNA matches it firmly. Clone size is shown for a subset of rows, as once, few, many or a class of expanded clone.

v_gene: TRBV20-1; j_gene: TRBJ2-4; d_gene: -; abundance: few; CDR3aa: CSANRDLAKNIQYF; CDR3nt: TGCAGTGCTAACCGGGACCTAGCCAAAAACATTCAGTACTTC
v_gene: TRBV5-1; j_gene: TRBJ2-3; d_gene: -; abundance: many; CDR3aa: CASSLGGTSHFTDTQYF; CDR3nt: TGCGCCAGCAGCTTGGGTGGGACTTCTCACTTCACAGATACGCAGTATTTT
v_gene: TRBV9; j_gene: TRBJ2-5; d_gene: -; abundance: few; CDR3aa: CASSGGKGGLINLETQYF; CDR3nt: TGTGCCAGCAGCGGGGGGAAGGGGGGCCTCATAAATTTAGAGACCCAGTACTTC
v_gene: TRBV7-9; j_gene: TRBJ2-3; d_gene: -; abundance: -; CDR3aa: CASSFSRGDTQYF; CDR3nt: TGTGCCAGCAGCTTTAGCAGGGGCGATACGCAGTATTTT
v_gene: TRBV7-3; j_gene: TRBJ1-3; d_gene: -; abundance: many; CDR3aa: CASSQQGTGNTIYF; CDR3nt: TGTGCCAGCAGCCAGCAGGGTACTGGAAACACCATATATTTT
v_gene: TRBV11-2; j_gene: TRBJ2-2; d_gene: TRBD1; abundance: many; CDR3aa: CASSPDRAGNTGELFF; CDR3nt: TGTGCCAGCAGCCCGGACAGGGCGGGGAACACCGGGGAGCTGTTTTTT
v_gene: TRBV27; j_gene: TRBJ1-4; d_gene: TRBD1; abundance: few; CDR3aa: CASSTSRGQGFEKLFF; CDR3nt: TGTGCCAGCAGTACCTCCCGGGGACAGGGGTTTGAAAAACTGTTTTTT
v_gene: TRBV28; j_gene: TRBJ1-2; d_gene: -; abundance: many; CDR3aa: CASSPRYGYGYTF; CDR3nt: TGTGCCAGCAGTCCCAGGTACGGCTATGGCTACACCTTC
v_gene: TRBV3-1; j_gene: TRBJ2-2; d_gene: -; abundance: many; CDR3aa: CASSQEAAGELFF; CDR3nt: TGTGCCAGCAGCCAAGAAGCGGCCGGGGAGCTGTTTTTT
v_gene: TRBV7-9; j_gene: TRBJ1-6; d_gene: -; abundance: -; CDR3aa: CASSLAGDNSLHF; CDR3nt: TGTGCCAGCAGCTTAGCGGGAGACAACAGCCTCCACTTT
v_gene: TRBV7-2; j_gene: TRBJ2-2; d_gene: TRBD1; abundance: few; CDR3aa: CASSTAGTVNTGELFF; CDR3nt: TGTGCCAGCTCTACAGCCGGGACAGTGAACACCGGGGAGCTGTTTTTT
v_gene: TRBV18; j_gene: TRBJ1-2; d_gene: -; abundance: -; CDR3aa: CASSRSSGYTF; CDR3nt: TGTGCCAGCTCAAGGTCCTCCGGCTACACCTTC
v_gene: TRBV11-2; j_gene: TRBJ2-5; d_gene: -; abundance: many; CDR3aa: CASSSLLRFQETQYF; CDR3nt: TGTGCCAGCAGCTCCCTACTCAGGTTCCAAGAGACCCAGTACTTC
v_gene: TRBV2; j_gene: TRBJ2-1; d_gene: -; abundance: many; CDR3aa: CAGREGAGPYNEQFF; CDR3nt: TGTGCTGGAAGGGAGGGGGCAGGCCCCTACAATGAGCAGTTCTTC
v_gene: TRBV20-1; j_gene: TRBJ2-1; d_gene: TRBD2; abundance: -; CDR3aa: CSARDPSSGGYNEQFF; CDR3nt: TGCAGTGCTAGAGACCCGTCTAGCGGGGGTTACAATGAGCAGTTCTTC
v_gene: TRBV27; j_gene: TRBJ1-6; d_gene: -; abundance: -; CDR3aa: CASSVGFSYNSPLHF; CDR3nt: TGTGCCAGCAGCGTGGGGTTCTCCTATAATTCACCCCTCCACTTT
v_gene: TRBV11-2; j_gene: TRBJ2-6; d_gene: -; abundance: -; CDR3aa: CASSLPRGGGHGANVLTF; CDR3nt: TGTGCCAGCAGCCTCCCTAGGGGGGGGGGGCATGGGGCCAACGTCCTGACTTTC
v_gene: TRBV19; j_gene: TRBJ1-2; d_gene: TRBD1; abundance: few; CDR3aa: CASSIGQGASYGYTF; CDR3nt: TGTGCCAGTAGTATCGGACAGGGGGCTTCCTATGGCTACACCTTC
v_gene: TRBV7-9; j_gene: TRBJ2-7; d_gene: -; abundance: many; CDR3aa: CASASFRGYEQYF; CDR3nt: TGTGCCAGCGCCTCTTTCAGGGGCTACGAGCAGTACTTC
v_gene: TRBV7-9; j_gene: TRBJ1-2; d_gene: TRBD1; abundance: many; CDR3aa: CASSQDRGEGGYTF; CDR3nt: TGTGCCAGCAGTCAGGACAGGGGGGAAGGTGGCTACACCTTC
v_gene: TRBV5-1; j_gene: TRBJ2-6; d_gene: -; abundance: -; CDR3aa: CASSDGGTLGGANVLTF; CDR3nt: TGCGCCAGCAGCGACGGAGGGACTCTTGGTGGGGCCAACGTCCTGACTTTC
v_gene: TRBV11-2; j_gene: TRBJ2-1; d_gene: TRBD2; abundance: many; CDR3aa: CASSLSGGRNNEQFF; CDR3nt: TGTGCCAGCAGCTTAAGCGGGGGGCGGAACAATGAGCAGTTCTTC
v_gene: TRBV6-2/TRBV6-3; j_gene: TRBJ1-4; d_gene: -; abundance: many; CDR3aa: CASNSAHQGEKLFF; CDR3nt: TGTGCCAGCAATTCGGCCCATCAGGGTGAAAAACTGTTTTTT
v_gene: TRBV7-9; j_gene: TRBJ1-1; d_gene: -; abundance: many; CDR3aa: CASSFPSLPQTDTKNTEAFF; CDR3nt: TGTGCCAGCAGCTTTCCTAGCTTGCCCCAAACGGACACCAAGAACACTGAAGCTTTCTTT
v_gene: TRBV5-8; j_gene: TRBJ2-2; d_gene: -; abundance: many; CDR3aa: CASSLASGMNTGELFF; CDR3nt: TGTGCCAGCAGCTTGGCATCCGGGATGAACACCGGGGAGCTGTTTTTT
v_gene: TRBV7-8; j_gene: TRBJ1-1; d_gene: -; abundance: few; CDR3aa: CASSNGGSLRGTEAFF; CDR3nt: TGTGCCAGCAGCAACGGGGGCTCCCTAAGGGGCACTGAAGCTTTCTTT
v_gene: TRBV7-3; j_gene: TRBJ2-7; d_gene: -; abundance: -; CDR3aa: CASSPRSGFEQYF; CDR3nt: TGTGCCAGCAGCCCGAGGTCCGGATTCGAGCAGTACTTC
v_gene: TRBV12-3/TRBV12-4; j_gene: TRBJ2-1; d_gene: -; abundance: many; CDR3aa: CASSTTLYNEQFF; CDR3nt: TGTGCCAGCTCGACAACCCTATACAATGAGCAGTTCTTC
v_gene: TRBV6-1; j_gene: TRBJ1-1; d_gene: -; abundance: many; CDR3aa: CASRPGAGTEAFF; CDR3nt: TGTGCCAGCAGACCGGGGGCGGGCACTGAAGCTTTCTTT
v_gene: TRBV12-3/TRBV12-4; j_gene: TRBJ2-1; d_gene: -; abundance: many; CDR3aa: CASSHGRGAVEQFF; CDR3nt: TGTGCCAGCAGTCACGGACGGGGAGCGGTTGAGCAGTTCTTC
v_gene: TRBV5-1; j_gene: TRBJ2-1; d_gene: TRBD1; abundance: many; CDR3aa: CASSLGQGGDEQFF; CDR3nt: TGCGCCAGCAGCTTGGGACAGGGTGGGGATGAGCAGTTCTTC
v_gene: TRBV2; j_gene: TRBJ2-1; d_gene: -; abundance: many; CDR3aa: CASSVYVSSYNEQFF; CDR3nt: TGTGCCAGCAGCGTTTATGTGAGCTCCTACAATGAGCAGTTCTTC
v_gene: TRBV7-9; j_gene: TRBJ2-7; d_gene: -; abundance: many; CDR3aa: CASSPIARGLTYEQYF; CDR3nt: TGTGCCAGCAGCCCTATCGCCAGGGGCCTTACCTACGAGCAGTACTTC
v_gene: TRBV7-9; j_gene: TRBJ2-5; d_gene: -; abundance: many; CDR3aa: CASSFSTSQETQYF; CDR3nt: TGTGCCAGCAGCTTCTCCACCTCCCAAGAGACCCAGTACTTC
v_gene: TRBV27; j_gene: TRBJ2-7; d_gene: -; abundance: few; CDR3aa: CASSLGRIGEQYF; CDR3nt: TGTGCCAGCAGTTTGGGCAGGATCGGGGAGCAGTACTTC
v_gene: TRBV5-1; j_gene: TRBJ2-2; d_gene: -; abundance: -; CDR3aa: CASSYPLGGELFF; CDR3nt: TGCGCCAGCAGCTACCCGCTTGGCGGGGAGCTGTTTTTT
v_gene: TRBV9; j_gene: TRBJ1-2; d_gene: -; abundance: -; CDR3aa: CASSGQGYTF; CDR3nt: TGTGCCAGCAGCGGACAGGGCTACACCTTC
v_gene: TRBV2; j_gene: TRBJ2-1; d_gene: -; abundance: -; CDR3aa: CASSESGVSSYNEQFF; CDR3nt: TGTGCCAGCAGTGAATCGGGGGTTAGCTCCTACAATGAGCAGTTCTTC
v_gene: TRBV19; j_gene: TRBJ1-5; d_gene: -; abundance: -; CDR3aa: CASSPLLGVNQPQHF; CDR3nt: TGTGCCAGTAGTCCCCTACTAGGGGTTAATCAGCCCCAGCATTTT
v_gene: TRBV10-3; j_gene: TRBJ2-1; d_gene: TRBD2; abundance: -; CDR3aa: CAISESTSGGASYNEQFF; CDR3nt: TGTGCCATCAGTGAGTCGACCAGCGGGGGGGCGTCCTACAATGAGCAGTTCTTC
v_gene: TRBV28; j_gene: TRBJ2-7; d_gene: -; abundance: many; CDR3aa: CASSSDEQYF; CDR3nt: TGTGCCAGCAGTTCTGACGAGCAGTACTTC
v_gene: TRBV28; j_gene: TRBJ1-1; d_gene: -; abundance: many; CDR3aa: CAWGSDTEAFF; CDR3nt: TGTGCCTGGGGGAGTGACACTGAAGCTTTCTTT
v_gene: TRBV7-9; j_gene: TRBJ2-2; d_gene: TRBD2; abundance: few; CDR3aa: CASSPSGTIPRGTGELFF; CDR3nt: TGTGCCAGCAGCCCAAGCGGGACTATCCCTCGGGGCACCGGGGAGCTGTTTTTT
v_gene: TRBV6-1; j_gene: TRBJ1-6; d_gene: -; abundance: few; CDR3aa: CASTPTGWNSPLHF; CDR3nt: TGTGCCAGCACCCCAACAGGGTGGAATTCACCCCTCCACTTT
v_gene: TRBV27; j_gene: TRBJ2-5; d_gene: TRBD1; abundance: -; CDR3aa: CASSSLVGTGWTQETQYF; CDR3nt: TGTGCCAGCAGTAGTTTAGTAGGGACAGGGTGGACCCAAGAGACCCAGTACTTC
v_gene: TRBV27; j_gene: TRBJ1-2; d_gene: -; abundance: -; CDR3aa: CASTLSPGLGLNYGYTF; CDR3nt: TGTGCCAGCACCCTATCCCCGGGACTCGGGCTGAACTATGGCTACACCTTC
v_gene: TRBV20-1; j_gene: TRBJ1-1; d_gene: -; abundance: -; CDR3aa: CSAPVPRGTEAFF; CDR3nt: TGCAGTGCGCCGGTCCCTCGGGGGACTGAAGCTTTCTTT
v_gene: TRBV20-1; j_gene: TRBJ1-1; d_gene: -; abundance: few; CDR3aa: CSAPKPREIGTEAFF; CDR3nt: TGCAGTGCCCCAAAACCGAGGGAGATAGGCACTGAAGCTTTCTTT
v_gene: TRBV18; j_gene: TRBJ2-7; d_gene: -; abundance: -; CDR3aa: CASSPEAFASYEQYF; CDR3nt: TGTGCCAGCTCCCCCGAGGCCTTCGCATCCTACGAGCAGTACTTC
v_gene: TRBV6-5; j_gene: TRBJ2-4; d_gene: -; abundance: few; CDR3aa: CASSYSLTRAPAKNIQYF; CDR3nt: TGTGCCAGCAGTTACTCTTTGACCAGGGCCCCAGCCAAAAACATTCAGTACTTC